The clone carrying this T cell receptor beta chain has a count of ten or more. These data belong to a study of CD8+CD57+ T cells in acquired aplastic anemia. For the study at large: The average for DNA from sorted CD4+ and CD8+ cells was 3 to 3.5 ug. Among healthy donors, CD4+ cells averaged about 9.9 million reads.

The TCR beta profiling, which covered VDJ combination and CDR3 sequence, was carried out using genomic DNA as the template. TCRdb analysed the reads with MiXCR anew, one entry per CDR3 protein. The table records 350,000 to 450,000 distinct CDR3 sequences, around 72% of them present only once. The sample consisted of sorted CD4+, CD8+, or CD8+CD57+ T cells (not recorded which) from PBMCs. The origin of this receptor is a human donor in good health, serving as a control.

DNA for the CDR3: TGTGCCAGCAGCTTGACGGTACTGACTAACTATGGCTACACCTTC. Translated: CASSLTVLTNYGYTF. The chain has TRBV5-6 and TRBJ1-2; D ambiguous. Germline V gene data show CDR1 as SGHDT and CDR2 as YYEEEE. The CDR3 loop spans 15 amino acids. V shed 1 base and J shed 0 bases, with 10 bases lying between them.